This TCR beta chain appears in the sequencing data of a study of regulatory T cells in long-lasting Graves disease. Study-wide findings and caveats: Persistent Graves' patients showed less TCR diversity than newly diagnosed ones.

Both iRepertoire HTBI primers and Arm-PCR of CDR3 regions were used to build the TCR beta libraries. Each CDR3 protein gets one entry after TCRdb re-called the multiplex PCR reads with MiXCR. The profile covers 400,000 to 500,000 distinct CDR3 sequences, with over 15% appearing a single time and approximately 12% taken by the ten largest. This CDR3 has 13 amino acids. Germline assignment: CDR1 SQVTM and CDR2 ANQGSEA. J gave up 2 bases and V 7 bases, and 7 bases lay outside the gene matches. Documented time point: newly diagnosed GD, antithyroid drugs for less than 3 months. From PBMCs, RNA was extracted and then used to make the TCR library. Staff drew approximately 9.9 milliliters of peripheral blood into EDTA tubes. With respect to this clonotype: Antigen specificity is unknown.

The same data also went into a second study, on T cells in Graves' hyperthyroidism and ophthalmopathy. That source reports: Each diagnosis was grounded in clinical symptoms, serum thyroxine and TRAb, thyroid ultrasound, and orbital computed tomography.

The receptor's source is a woman under 40 with Graves disease. The source was peripheral blood mononuclear cells (PBMCs), collected at new diagnosis, from a patient treated with antithyroid drugs. The chain combines TRBV29-1 with TRBJ1-2, with TRBD1 matching over 7 bases. CDR3 DNA sequence: TGCAGCGCCCAATTGACAGGGAACTATGGCTACACCTTC. This translates into CSAQLTGNYGYTF.